The clone carrying this T cell receptor beta chain was picked up a small number of times. What it binds is unknown. This sample is part of a study of vaccination effects on CD4 cells after COVID-19. Study-level information: With the ViraFEST assay, the study expanded antigen-specific CD4+ T cells using viral peptide pools, then sequenced them. The post-vaccine samples were taken, at the median, 72 days after the second dose.

It was after approximately 11 days of culture that CD4+ T cells were isolated. Each participant received a vaccine that was either BNT162b2 or mRNA-1273, given as two doses. Measured with immunoSEQ multiplex PCR; TCRdb has only the in-frame clones, and not every one. Of about 66,000 clones in the sample, about 67% were seen once. This CDR3 spans 16 amino acids. The study's findings and limits: Clones from infection and from vaccination both contracted markedly late after vaccination. Only a single clone (1 of 255 vaccine-induced clones in healthy vaccinees) cross-reacted with common cold coronaviruses.

The chain is built from TRBV7-5 and TRBJ1-3. TRBV7-5 is flagged as a pseudogene. The sequence was obtained from a human donor who received a COVID-19 vaccine. Sequences were derived from CD4+ T cells from PBMCs cultured without peptide, sampled after COVID-19 vaccination. The CDR3 protein is CARSPGMANIGNTIYF. The CDR3 DNA follows: TGTGCCAGAAGCCCCGGGATGGCAAATATAGGAAACACCATATATTTT.